The next 21 T cell receptor beta chains were all read from a single sample in a study of shared clonotypes between healthy human individuals. Measured with immunoSEQ multiplex PCR; TCRdb has only the in-frame clones, and not every one. This table has about 2 million clones, just under 95% appearing once. Terminally differentiated effector memory CD45RA+ cells were excluded from the naive CD8 cells, which were CD45RO-negative and positively selected for CCR7. Input material: naive CD8+ T cells sorted from blood. These receptors originate from a man between 18 and 29 years old in good health.

This clone was observed a single time. The CDR3 DNA is TGCGCCAGCAGCCAAGAACCCCCAGTTGGCAAGAGCTCCTACGAGCAGTACTTC. This gives the protein CASSQEPPVGKSSYEQYF. V and J are TRBV4-1 and TRBJ2-7; D is undetermined. This CDR3 region has 18 residues. Germline CDR1 reads MGHRA; CDR2 reads YSYEKL. Trimming took off 0 bases at V and 0 bases at J, with 18 bases between the two ends.

The chain employs TRBV30 and TRBJ1-2, with D uncertain. Germline lookup yields CDR1 GTSNPN and CDR2 SVGIG (reference sequence). This CDR3 is 14 amino acids long. Trimming removed 0 bases from V and 4 bases from J, with 12 bases in between. The CDR3 reads CAWSVGEYLYGYTF. Written as DNA, the CDR3 is TGTGCCTGGAGTGTAGGAGAGTACCTCTATGGCTACACCTTC. Drawing the rest from reference TRBV30 and TRBJ1-2, the complete variable domain is SQTIHQWPATLVQPVGSPLSLECTVEGTSNPNLYWYRQAAGRGLQLLFYSVGIGQISSEVPQNLSASRPQDRQFILSSKKLLLSDSGFYLCAWSVGEYLYGYTFGSGTRLTVV.

The genes are TRBV7-2 and TRBJ1-1; no definite D call. Germline lookup yields CDR1 SGHTA and CDR2 FQGNSA. Trimming took off 5 bases at V and 9 bases at J, with 13 bases between the two ends. The CDR3 is made up of 12 amino acids. CDR3 region: CASSQNTGQAFF. In nucleotides, the CDR3 is TGTGCCAGCAGCCAAAACACCGGTCAAGCTTTCTTT.

This clone was observed a single time. The chain couples TRBV5-4 to TRBJ2-7; 7 bases map to TRBD2. This CDR3 has 15 residues. Trimming took 4 bases from V and 0 from J; bases not matched to a gene: 7. Germline CDR1 SGHNT, CDR2 YYREEE (reference sequence). The CDR3 DNA sequence: TGTGCCAGCAGCCTCCCCACTAGCGCCTCCTACGAGCAGTACTTC. Its translation: CASSLPTSASYEQYF.

The J gene is TRBJ2-5, the V gene TRBV7-2, with 7 bases matching TRBD1. Germline CDR1 is SGHTA and CDR2 is FQGNSA. The CDR3 consists of 17 residues. J was trimmed by 0 bases and V by 5 bases; bases with no gene match: 12. In DNA form, the CDR3 reads TGTGCCAGCAGCCCCCTAGGACAGGAGATATACCAAGAGACCCAGTACTTC. Translated, it gives CASSPLGQEIYQETQYF.

The genes are TRBV7-9 and TRBJ2-7; no reliable D call. Germline lookup yields CDR1 SEHNR and CDR2 FQNEAQ (reference sequence). The V and J ends lost 3 bases and 0 bases respectively, with 9 bases between them. There are 14 residues in the CDR3. The CDR3 sequence: CASSLEQTSYEQYF. The CDR3 DNA is TGTGCCAGCAGCTTGGAACAGACCTCCTACGAGCAGTACTTC.

CDR3 coding DNA: TGTGCCAGCAGCTTGGCCCCGGAAGAATACAGGGGATTAAGCTACACCTTC. Protein product: CASSLAPEEYRGLSYTF. The rearrangement links TRBV5-4 to TRBJ1-2; 7 nucleotides line up with TRBD1. The V and J ends lost 0 bases and 9 bases, in that order; junction bases with no gene match: 17. Germline V lookup: CDR1 SGHNT, CDR2 YYREEE (reference sequence). CDR3 size: 17 residues.

The V gene is TRBV4-1, the J gene TRBJ2-5; TRBD1 is a possible D gene (5 bases). The CDR3 runs 16 residues. The germline V gene encodes CDR1 MGHRA and CDR2 YSYEKL. V was clipped by 0 bases and J by 6 bases, with 17 bases between them. The CDR3 DNA reads TGCGCCAGCAGCCAAGATGAACAGGTGGGATACAAGACCCAGTACTTC. Translated, it gives CASSQDEQVGYKTQYF.

V gene TRBV20-1 combines with J gene TRBJ2-1; D call uncertain. Between the trimmed V and J ends, which lost 2 bases and 9 bases, there was a span of 8 bases. This CDR3 has 11 amino acids. CDR1 is DFQATT and CDR2 is SNEGSKA in the germline V gene (reference sequence). The CDR3 DNA is TGCAGTGCTAGACCCAACGTTGAGCAGTTCTTC. It specifies CSARPNVEQFF.

The gene calls are TRBV10-1 and TRBJ2-7; 8 bases agree with TRBD1. The CDR3 runs 14 residues. V lost 3 bases and J lost 5; bases outside the gene matches: 6. Germline V lookup: CDR1 WNHNN, CDR2 SYGVQD (reference sequence). In nucleotides, the CDR3 is TGCGCCAGCAGTGAACCGGGACAGGAGGACGAGCAGTACTTC. Translating gives CASSEPGQEDEQYF.

The chain employs TRBV27 and TRBJ2-7; no clear D. This CDR3 is 14 amino acids long. From germline, CDR1 is MNHEY and CDR2 SMNVEV (reference sequence). V gave up 4 bases and J gave up 6 bases, with 16 bases separating them. CDR3 sequence (DNA): TGTGCCAGCAGTTCCTTGGTGGGATCGGCCGAGCAGTACTTC. Its translation: CASSSLVGSAEQYF.

This chain links TRBV5-1 with TRBJ2-7; D gene unclear. The CDR3 totals 14 residues. Looked up from germline, CDR1 is SGHRS and CDR2 is YFSETQ. With 3 bases removed from V and 0 bases from J, the gap between germline ends came to 10 bases. CDR3 region: CASSSPLDSYEQYF. Written as DNA, the CDR3 is TGCGCCAGCAGCTCCCCACTCGACTCCTACGAGCAGTACTTC.

The rearrangement uses TRBV19 and TRBJ1-2; D is ambiguous. The length of the CDR3 is 15 residues. CDR1 is LNHDA, CDR2 SQIVND, per germline (reference sequence). Trimming shortened V by 6 bases and J by 1 base, and 15 bases separated the two germline ends. CDR3 sequence reads: CASRRPMGGNYGYTF. DNA for the CDR3: TGTGCCAGTAGGAGACCAATGGGAGGTAACTATGGCTACACCTTC.

The V and J genes are TRBV13 and TRBJ2-7, with 10 positions matching TRBD2. The CDR3 length is 20 residues. Germline CDR1 reads PRHDT; CDR2 reads FYEKMQ (reference sequence). V dropped 2 bases and J dropped 7; count of bases not matched to a gene: 23. The CDR3 DNA reads as TGTGCCAGCAGCTTATACCCCCCGGAACTAGCGGGAAATCCCAGTACGGAGCAGTACTTC. It is translated as CASSLYPPELAGNPSTEQYF.

The chain uses TRBV19 and TRBJ1-3, with no clear D. V lost 5 bases and J 0 bases, leaving 8 bases between the germline ends. This CDR3 has 14 residues. Germline V gene lookup returns CDR1 LNHDA and CDR2 SQIVND (reference sequence). The CDR3 reads CASSFPSSGNTIYF. The CDR3 region has the DNA TGTGCCAGTAGTTTTCCGAGCTCTGGAAACACCATATATTTT.

The V and J genes are TRBV5-6 and TRBJ1-1; TRBD1 agrees at 9 bases. The V gene end was trimmed by 5 bases and the J gene end by 2 bases; junction bases not matched to a gene: 13. The CDR3 is 17 amino acids. Germline values: CDR1 SGHDT, CDR2 YYEEEE. The CDR3 nucleotides are TGTGCCAGCAGGGAGGGGGACAGGGCTATCGAAAACACTGAAGCTTTCTTT. Its protein product is CASREGDRAIENTEAFF.

This clone occurred a few times. The gene calls are TRBV5-1 and TRBJ2-1; 8 bases line up with TRBD2. After removal of 0 bases from V and 4 bases from J, the junction contained 3 bases not matched to a gene. The CDR3 loop spans 15 amino acids. CDR1 and CDR2 (germline): SGHRS, YFSETQ. CDR3 coding DNA: TGCGCCAGCAGCTTGGGACTAGCGCTTTACAATGAGCAGTTCTTC. As protein: CASSLGLALYNEQFF.

The chain combines TRBV11-2 with TRBJ1-2; D gene ambiguous. This CDR3 comprises 15 residues. V shed 5 bases and J shed 3 bases, with 16 bases lying between them. The germline CDR1 and CDR2 sequences are SGHAT and FQNNGV. CDR3 amino acids: CASSIRSRGDYGYTF. DNA of the CDR3: TGTGCCAGCAGCATTCGATCGCGGGGTGACTATGGCTACACCTTC.

Comments on this clone: The sample carries other DNA sequences with the same CDR3. J is TRBJ2-1 and V is TRBV10-3; TRBD2 aligns across 9 bases. Germline V CDR1 and CDR2: ENHRY, SYGVKD. V shed 0 bases, J shed 4 bases, and the junction held 1 base outside the gene matches. CDR3 length: 15 amino acids. This chain's CDR3 is CAISESTSGYNEQFF. The CDR3 nucleotides are TGTGCCATCAGTGAGTCGACTAGCGGTTACAATGAGCAGTTCTTC.

As concerns this clone: The junction departs from the called germline gene at one end, perhaps through a read error. The chain has TRBV4-3 and TRBJ1-2; TRBD1 aligns across 9 bases. This CDR3 spans 20 amino acids. In germline, CDR1 is LGHNA, CDR2 YSLEER. The CDR3 nucleotides read TGCGCCAGCAGTCAAGGCGGGGACAGGGAAATAATTTTGCCTAACTATGGCTACACCTTC. Its translation is CASSQGGDREIILPNYGYTF.

The chain uses TRBV4-1 and TRBJ1-5; 8 bases match TRBD1. V trimming: 3 bases; J trimming: 6 bases; junction bases outside the gene matches: 4. This CDR3 is 14 amino acids long. The germline gives CDR1 MGHRA, CDR2 YSYEKL. The DNA for the CDR3 is TGCGCCAGCAGCCACACAGGGGGGGGTCAGCCCCAGCATTTT. Its protein is CASSHTGGGQPQHF.